This TCR beta chain appears in the sequencing data of a study of blood T cells in healthy people across ages. The table lists this clonotype with a few counts. As yet, its antigen is unknown. General study findings and limits: Researchers said unsorted PBMCs prevented a conclusive naive versus antigen-experienced comparison.

The CDR3 loop spans 15 amino acids. Germline CDR1 reads SQVTM; CDR2 reads ANQGSEA. With 7 bases clipped from V and 3 bases from J, the junction kept 10 bases outside the gene matches. Combining a sample-barcoded 5' primer with a J-beta primer mix, a second PCR ran for roughly 7 to 12 cycles. One entry per CDR3 protein results from TCRdb running MiXCR on the 5' RACE reads. The sample holds approximately 810,000 distinct CDR3 sequences, 35% to 40% seen once. Peripheral blood from each donor was collected in a volume of roughly 9.2 milliliters. Total RNA was extracted at no less than 5.5 micrograms per sample.

The V call is TRBV29-1, the J call TRBJ2-5; 11 bases match TRBD1. The receptor was derived from a man aged 18 to 30 in good health. The sample consisted of blood. The CDR3 DNA reads as TGCAGCGCTTCTTACGGGACAGGGGGGGAAGAGACCCAGTACTTC. This gives the protein CSASYGTGGEETQYF.